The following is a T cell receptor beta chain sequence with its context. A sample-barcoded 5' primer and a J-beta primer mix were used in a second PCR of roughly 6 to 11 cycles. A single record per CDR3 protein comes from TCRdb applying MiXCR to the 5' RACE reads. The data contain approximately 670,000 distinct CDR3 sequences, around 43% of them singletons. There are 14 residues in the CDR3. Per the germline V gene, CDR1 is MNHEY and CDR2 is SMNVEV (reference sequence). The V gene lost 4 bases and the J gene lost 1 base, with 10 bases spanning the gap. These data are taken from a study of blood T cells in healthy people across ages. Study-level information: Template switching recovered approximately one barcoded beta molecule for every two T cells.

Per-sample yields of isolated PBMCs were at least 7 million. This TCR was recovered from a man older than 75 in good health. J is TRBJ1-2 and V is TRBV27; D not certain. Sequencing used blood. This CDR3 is CASSSGSFNYGYTF. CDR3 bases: TGTGCCAGCAGTTCTGGGTCTTTTAACTATGGCTACACCTTC.